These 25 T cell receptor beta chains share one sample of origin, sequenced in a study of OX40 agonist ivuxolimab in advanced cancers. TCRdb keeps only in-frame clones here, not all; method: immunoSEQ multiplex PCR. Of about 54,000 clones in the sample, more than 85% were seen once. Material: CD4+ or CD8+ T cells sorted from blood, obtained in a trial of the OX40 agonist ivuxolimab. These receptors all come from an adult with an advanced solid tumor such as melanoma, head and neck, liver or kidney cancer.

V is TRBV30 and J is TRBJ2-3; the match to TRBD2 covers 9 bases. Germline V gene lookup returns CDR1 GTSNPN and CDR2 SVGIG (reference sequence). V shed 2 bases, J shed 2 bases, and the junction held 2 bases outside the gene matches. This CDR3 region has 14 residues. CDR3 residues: CAWSRGRATDTQYF. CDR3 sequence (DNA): TGTGCCTGGAGTCGCGGGAGGGCCACAGATACGCAGTATTTT.

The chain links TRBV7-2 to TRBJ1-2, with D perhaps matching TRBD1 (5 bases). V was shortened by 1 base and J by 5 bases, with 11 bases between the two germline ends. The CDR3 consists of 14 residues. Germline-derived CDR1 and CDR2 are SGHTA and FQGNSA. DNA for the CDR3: TGTGCCAGCAGCTTAGGGGGGTCCCTTTATGGCTACACCTTC. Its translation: CASSLGGSLYGYTF.

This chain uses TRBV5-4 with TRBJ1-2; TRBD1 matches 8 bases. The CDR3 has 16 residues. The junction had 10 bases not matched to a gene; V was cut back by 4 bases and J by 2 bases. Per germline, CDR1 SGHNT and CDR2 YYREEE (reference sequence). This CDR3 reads CASSPGQGPENYGYTF. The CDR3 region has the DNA TGTGCCAGCAGCCCTGGACAGGGACCAGAAAACTATGGCTACACCTTC.

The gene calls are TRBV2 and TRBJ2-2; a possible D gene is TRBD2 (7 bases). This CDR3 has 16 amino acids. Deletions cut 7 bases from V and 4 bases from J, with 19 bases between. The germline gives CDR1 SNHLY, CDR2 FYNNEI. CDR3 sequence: CASKKWGGDPTGELFF. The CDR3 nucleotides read TGTGCCAGCAAGAAGTGGGGGGGCGATCCCACCGGGGAGCTGTTTTTT.

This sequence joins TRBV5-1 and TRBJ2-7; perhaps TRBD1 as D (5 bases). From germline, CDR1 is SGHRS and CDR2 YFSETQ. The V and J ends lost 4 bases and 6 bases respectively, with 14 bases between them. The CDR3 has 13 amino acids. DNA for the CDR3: TGCGCCAGCAGCCAGGGATCGAGAGGCGAGCAGTACTTC. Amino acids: CASSQGSRGEQYF.

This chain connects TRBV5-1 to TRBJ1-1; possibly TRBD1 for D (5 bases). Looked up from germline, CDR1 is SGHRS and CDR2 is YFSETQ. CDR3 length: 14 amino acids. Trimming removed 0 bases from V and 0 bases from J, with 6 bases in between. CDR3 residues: CASSLGQMNTEAFF. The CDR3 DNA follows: TGCGCCAGCAGCTTGGGACAGATGAACACTGAAGCTTTCTTT.

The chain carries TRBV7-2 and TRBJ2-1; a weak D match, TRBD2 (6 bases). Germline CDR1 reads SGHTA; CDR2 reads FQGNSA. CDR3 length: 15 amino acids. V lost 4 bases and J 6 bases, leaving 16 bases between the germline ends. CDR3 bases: TGTGCCAGCAGCTCCGCCGGCTCCGGGGGCAATGAGCAGTTCTTC. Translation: CASSSAGSGGNEQFF.

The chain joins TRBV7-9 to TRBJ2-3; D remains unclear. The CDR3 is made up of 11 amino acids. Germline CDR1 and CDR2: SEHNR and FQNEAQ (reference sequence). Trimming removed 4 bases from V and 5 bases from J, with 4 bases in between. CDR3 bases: TGTGCCAGCAGCTCCATAGATACGCAGTATTTT. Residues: CASSSIDTQYF. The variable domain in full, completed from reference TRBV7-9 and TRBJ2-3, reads DTGVSQNPRHKITKRGQNVTFRCDPISEHNRLYWYRQTLGQGPEFLTYFQNEAQLEKSRLLSDRFSAERPKGSFSTLEIQRTEQGDSAMYLCASSSIDTQYFGPGTRLTVL.

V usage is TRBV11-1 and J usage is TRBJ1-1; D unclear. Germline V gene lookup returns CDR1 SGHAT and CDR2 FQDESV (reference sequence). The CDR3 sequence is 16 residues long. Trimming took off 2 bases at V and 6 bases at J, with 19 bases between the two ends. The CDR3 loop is CASSLSLSIPSPEAFF. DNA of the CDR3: TGTGCCAGCAGCTTAAGCTTATCTATCCCCTCACCTGAAGCTTTCTTT.

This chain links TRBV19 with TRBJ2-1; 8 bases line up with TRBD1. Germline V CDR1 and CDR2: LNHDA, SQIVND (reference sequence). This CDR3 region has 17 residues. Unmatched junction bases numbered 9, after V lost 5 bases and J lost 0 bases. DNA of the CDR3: TGTGCCAGTAGTCCCGGACAGGGAATAAGCTCCTACAATGAGCAGTTCTTC. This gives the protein CASSPGQGISSYNEQFF.

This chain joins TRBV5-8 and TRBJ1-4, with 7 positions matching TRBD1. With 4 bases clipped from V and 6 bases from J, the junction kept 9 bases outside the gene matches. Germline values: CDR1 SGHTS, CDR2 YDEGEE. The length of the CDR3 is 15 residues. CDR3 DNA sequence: TGTGCCAGCAGCGCAAGGGGGCGCGGAGATGAAAAACTGTTTTTT. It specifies CASSARGRGDEKLFF.

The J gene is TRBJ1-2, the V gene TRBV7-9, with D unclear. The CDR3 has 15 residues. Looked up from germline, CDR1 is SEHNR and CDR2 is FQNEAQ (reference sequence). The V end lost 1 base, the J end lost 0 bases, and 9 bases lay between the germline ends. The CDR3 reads CASSLGVTSNYGYTF. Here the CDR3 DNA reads TGTGCCAGCAGCTTAGGGGTCACTTCTAACTATGGCTACACCTTC.

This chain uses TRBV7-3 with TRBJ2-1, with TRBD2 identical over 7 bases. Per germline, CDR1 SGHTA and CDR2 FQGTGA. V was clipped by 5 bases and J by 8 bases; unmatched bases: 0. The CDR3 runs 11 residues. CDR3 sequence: CASSRGDEQFF. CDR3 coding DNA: TGTGCCAGCAGCCGGGGGGATGAGCAGTTCTTC.

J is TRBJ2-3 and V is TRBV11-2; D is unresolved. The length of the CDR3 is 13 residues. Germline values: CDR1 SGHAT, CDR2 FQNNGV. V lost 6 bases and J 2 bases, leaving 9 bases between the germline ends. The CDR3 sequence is CASRPLYTDTQYF. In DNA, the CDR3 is TGTGCCAGCAGACCACTATACACAGATACGCAGTATTTT.

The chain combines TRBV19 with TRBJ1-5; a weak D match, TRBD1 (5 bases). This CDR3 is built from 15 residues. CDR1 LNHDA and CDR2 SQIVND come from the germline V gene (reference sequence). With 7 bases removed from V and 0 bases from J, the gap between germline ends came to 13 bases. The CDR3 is CASTPKGFSNQPQHF. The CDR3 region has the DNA TGTGCCAGTACCCCTAAGGGGTTTAGCAATCAGCCCCAGCATTTT. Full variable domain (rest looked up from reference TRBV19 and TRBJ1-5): DGGITQSPKYLFRKEGQNVTLSCEQNLNHDAMYWYRQDPGQGLRLIYYSQIVNDFQKGDIAEGYSVSREKKESFPLTVTSAQKNPTAFYLCASTPKGFSNQPQHFGDGTRLSIL.

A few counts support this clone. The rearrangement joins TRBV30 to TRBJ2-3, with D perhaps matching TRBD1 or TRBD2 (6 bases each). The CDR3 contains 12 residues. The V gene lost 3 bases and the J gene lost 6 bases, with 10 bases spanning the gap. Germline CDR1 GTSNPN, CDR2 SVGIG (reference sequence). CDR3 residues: CAWRRGGDTQYF. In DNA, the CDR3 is TGTGCCTGGAGGCGAGGGGGGGATACGCAGTATTTT.

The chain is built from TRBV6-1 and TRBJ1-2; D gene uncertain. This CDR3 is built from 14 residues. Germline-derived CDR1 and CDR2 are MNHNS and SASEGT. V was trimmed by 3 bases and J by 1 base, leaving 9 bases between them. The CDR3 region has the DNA TGTGCCAGCAGTGAGCCGCCCTATAACTATGGCTACACCTTC. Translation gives CASSEPPYNYGYTF.

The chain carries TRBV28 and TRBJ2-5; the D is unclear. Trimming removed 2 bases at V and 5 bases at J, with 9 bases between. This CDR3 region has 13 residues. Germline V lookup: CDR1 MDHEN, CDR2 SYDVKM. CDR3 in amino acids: CASSLRPAETQYF. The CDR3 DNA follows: TGTGCCAGCAGTTTACGCCCCGCGGAGACCCAGTACTTC.

The CDR3 DNA follows: TGTGCCAGCAGCTTAGACAGCGGCACAGATACGCAGTATTTT. Its translation: CASSLDSGTDTQYF. The chain is built from TRBV7-9 and TRBJ2-3; D remains ambiguous. Trimming stripped 1 base from V and 1 base from J, with 6 bases between. Germline V lookup: CDR1 SEHNR, CDR2 FQNEAQ (reference sequence). This CDR3 has 14 amino acids. The full variable domain, its missing parts supplied by reference TRBV7-9 and TRBJ2-3, is DTGVSQNPRHKITKRGQNVTFRCDPISEHNRLYWYRQTLGQGPEFLTYFQNEAQLEKSRLLSDRFSAERPKGSFSTLEIQRTEQGDSAMYLCASSLDSGTDTQYFGPGTRLTVL.

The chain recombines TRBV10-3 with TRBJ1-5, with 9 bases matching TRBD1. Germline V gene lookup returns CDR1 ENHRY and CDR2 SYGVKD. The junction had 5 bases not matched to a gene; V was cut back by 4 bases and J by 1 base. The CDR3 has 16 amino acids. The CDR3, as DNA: TGTGCCATCAGTGCCGCGACAGGGGGGAGCAATCAGCCCCAGCATTTT. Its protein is CAISAATGGSNQPQHF.

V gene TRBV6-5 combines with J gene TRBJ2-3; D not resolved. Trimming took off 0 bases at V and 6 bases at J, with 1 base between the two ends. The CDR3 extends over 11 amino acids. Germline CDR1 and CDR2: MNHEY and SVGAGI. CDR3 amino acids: CASSYSDTQYF. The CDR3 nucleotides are TGTGCCAGCAGTTACTCGGATACGCAGTATTTT.

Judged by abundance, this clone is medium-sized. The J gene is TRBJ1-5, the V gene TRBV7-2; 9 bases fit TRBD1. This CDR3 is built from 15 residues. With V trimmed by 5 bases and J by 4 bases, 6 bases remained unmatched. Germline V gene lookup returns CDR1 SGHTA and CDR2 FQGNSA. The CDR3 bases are TGTGCCAGCAGCGCCGGGACAGGGCAGAATCAGCCCCAGCATTTT. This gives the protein CASSAGTGQNQPQHF.

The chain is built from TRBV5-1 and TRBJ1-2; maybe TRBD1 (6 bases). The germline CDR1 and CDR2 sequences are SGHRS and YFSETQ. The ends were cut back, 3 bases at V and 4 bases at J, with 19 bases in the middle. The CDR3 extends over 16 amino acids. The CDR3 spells CASSSPEKGGAYGYTF. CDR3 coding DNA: TGCGCCAGCAGCTCCCCGGAGAAGGGGGGTGCCTATGGCTACACCTTC.

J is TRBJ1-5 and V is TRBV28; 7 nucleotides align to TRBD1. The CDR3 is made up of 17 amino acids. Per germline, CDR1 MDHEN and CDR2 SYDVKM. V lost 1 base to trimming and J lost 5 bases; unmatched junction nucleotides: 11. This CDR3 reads CASSLYTSGTDYQPQHF. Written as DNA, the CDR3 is TGTGCCAGCAGTTTATACACCTCCGGGACAGATTATCAGCCCCAGCATTTT.

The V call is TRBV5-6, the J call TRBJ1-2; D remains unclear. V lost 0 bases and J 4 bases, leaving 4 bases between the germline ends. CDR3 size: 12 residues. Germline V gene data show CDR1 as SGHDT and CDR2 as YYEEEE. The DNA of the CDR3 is TGTGCCAGCAGCTTGGGGGGCTATGGCTACACCTTC. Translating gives CASSLGGYGYTF. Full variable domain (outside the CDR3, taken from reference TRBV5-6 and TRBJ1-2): DAGVTQSPTHLIKTRGQQVTLRCSPKSGHDTVSWYQQALGQGPQFIFQYYEEEERQRGNFPDRFSGHQFPNYSSELNVNALLLGDSALYLCASSLGGYGYTFGSGTRLTVV.